Following are 11 T cell receptor beta chains from one sample sequenced in a study of CD4 T cells in relation to SARS-CoV-2 and coronaviruses (dated by TCRdb to about 2021). These receptors' antigens are unknown. Receptor amplification or capture employed the immunoSEQ multiplex PCR assay. The source is immuneACCESS, and TCRdb retained only in-frame sequences with V and J called. Part of the clones is not carried over; for the studies checked, unresolved V genes explain less than half of this, and the remainder is unexplained. The sample table shows about 38,000 clones, and roughly 80% are seen once. The ten largest clones capture roughly 20% of the sample. The sequencing input was memory CD4+ T cells from PBMCs, cultured in vitro. The cell subset or site label, as the study defines it: memory (non-naive) CD4+ T cells. Receptors originate from an adult with COVID-19.

The rearrangement uses TRBV9 and TRBJ2-1; 8 nucleotides line up with TRBD1. Losses at the gene ends were 2 bases for V and 4 bases for J; bases not matched to a gene: 5. Germline lookup yields CDR1 SGDLS and CDR2 YYNGEE. The CDR3 is made up of 15 amino acids. In DNA form, the CDR3 reads TGTGCCAGCAGCGTTGGACAGGGCCAATACAATGAGCAGTTCTTC. The encoded protein is CASSVGQGQYNEQFF.

The chain is built from TRBV28 and TRBJ2-4, with D tentatively TRBD1 (5 bases). V lost 6 bases to trimming and J lost 5 bases, with 11 bases between them. Germline CDR1 is MDHEN and CDR2 is SYDVKM. The CDR3 extends over 13 amino acids. The CDR3 DNA is TGTGCCAGCAGGGGGCATGTCGAAAACATTCAGTACTTC. This translates into CASRGHVENIQYF.

The CDR3 region is CACTRDATEAFF. The DNA for the CDR3 is TGTGCCTGTACCCGGGACGCGACTGAAGCTTTCTTT. The chain combines TRBV30 with TRBJ1-1; TRBD1 might be the D (5 bases). CDR3 size: 12 residues. Germline V gives CDR1 GTSNPN, CDR2 SVGIG (reference sequence). V lost 6 bases, J lost 5 bases, and 13 bases lay in between.

This clone was detected once. The chain employs TRBV7-3 and TRBJ2-7, with D perhaps TRBD2 (6 bases). The CDR3 has 14 amino acids. Germline V CDR1 and CDR2: SGHTA, FQGTGA. The V end lost 3 bases, the J end lost 2 bases, and 11 bases lay between the germline ends. The CDR3: CASSFAGPPYEQYF. CDR3 bases: TGTGCCAGCAGCTTCGCGGGGCCCCCCTACGAGCAGTACTTC.

The CDR3 coding sequence is TGTGCCAGTACCAGGGGGCAGGATCAGCCCCAGCATTTT. Translated: CASTRGQDQPQHF. The chain combines TRBV19 with TRBJ1-5; 8 nucleotides match TRBD1. The J segment lost 5 bases and the V segment lost 7 bases, leaving 4 bases of the junction unmatched. CDR1 LNHDA and CDR2 SQIVND come from the germline V gene (reference sequence). This CDR3 is built from 13 residues.

V and J are TRBV3-1 (or the pseudogene TRBV3-2) and TRBJ1-1; unclear D gene. Deletions cut 3 bases from V and 0 bases from J, with 2 bases between. The V gene's germline CDR1 is LGHDT and CDR2 YNNKEL (reference sequence). The CDR3 has 12 amino acids. For the CDR3, the DNA is TGTGCCAGCAGCCAGTTGAACACTGAAGCTTTCTTT. This sequence encodes CASSQLNTEAFF.

This clone was observed many times. The chain has TRBV19 and TRBJ2-2; D possibly matches TRBD1 or TRBD2 (6 bases each). Germline-derived CDR1 and CDR2 are LNHDA and SQIVND (reference sequence). This CDR3 is built from 12 residues. The V and J ends lost 7 bases and 6 bases respectively, with 9 bases between them. As DNA, the CDR3 is TGTGCCAGTATCCGGGGGCCCGGGGAGCTGTTTTTT. It is translated as CASIRGPGELFF.

The J gene is TRBJ2-7, the V gene TRBV10-3, with TRBD2 identical over 9 bases. Per the germline V gene, CDR1 is ENHRY and CDR2 is SYGVKD. The V gene end was trimmed by 2 bases and the J gene end by 2 bases; junction bases not matched to a gene: 1. The CDR3 is made up of 14 amino acids. The CDR3 spells CAISEVAGAYEQYF. The CDR3 region has the DNA TGTGCCATCAGTGAGGTAGCGGGAGCCTACGAGCAGTACTTC.

The chain recombines TRBV7-2 with TRBJ2-1, with no clear D. Deletions cut 1 base from V and 0 bases from J, with 10 bases between. The CDR3 totals 16 residues. CDR1 is SGHTA, CDR2 FQGNSA, per germline. CDR3 sequence (DNA): TGTGCCAGCAGCTTAGTACAGACGTCCTCCTACAATGAGCAGTTCTTC. This gives the protein CASSLVQTSSYNEQFF.

The J gene is TRBJ2-7, the V gene TRBV3-1 (or the pseudogene TRBV3-2); no definite D call. V lost 1 base, J lost 2 bases, and 18 bases lay in between. The length of the CDR3 is 17 residues. The germline gives CDR1 LGHDT, CDR2 YNNKEL (reference sequence). The CDR3 loop is CASSQGQDLRVTYEQYF. The CDR3 nucleotides are TGTGCCAGCAGCCAAGGGCAGGACCTCCGGGTCACCTACGAGCAGTACTTC.

This rearrangement joins TRBV7-2 to TRBJ1-2, with 7 nucleotides matching TRBD1. V lost 6 bases and J lost 4; bases outside the gene matches: 8. The CDR3 loop spans 14 amino acids. CDR1 and CDR2 (germline): SGHTA, FQGNSA. CDR3 residues: CASSRDREGYGYTF. In DNA, the CDR3 is TGTGCCAGCAGTCGTGACAGGGAGGGCTATGGCTACACCTTC.